These T cell receptor beta chains were read from a single sample in a study of T cell clonotyping in hematopoietic cell transplantation. Generated by immunoSEQ multiplex PCR, the TCRdb table keeps only in-frame clones and is missing some. The profile covers around 9,300 clones, with roughly 85% appearing a single time and around 30% taken by the ten largest. The material sequenced was PBMCs, taken 180 days after allogeneic stem cell transplant. The receptor source for this set is a female patient aged 25-39 years who had an allogeneic stem cell transplant, so the T cells may come from the graft donor. Some clones in this sample may be carry-over from other donors' samples. The CDR3 runs from the conserved cysteine through the conserved F or W. The D gene is left open where the match is weak. Clone size is given for some rows only: seen once, a few or many times, or a class if the clone is expanded.

size: .; D: TRBD2; J: TRBJ2-5; V: TRBV7-2; CDR3: CASSTPGLPHETQYF; DNA: TGTGCCAGCAGCACTCCGGGACTACCCCACGAGACCCAGTACTTC
size: .; D: .; J: TRBJ2-7; V: TRBV5-1; CDR3: CASSLNRDSSYEQYF; DNA: TGCGCCAGCAGCTTAAATCGAGACAGCTCCTACGAGCAGTACTTC
size: few; D: TRBD1; J: TRBJ1-6; V: TRBV7-3; CDR3: CASSLEGARNSPLHF; DNA: TGTGCCAGCAGCTTAGAGGGGGCGAGAAATTCACCCCTCCACTTT
size: .; D: TRBD1; J: TRBJ1-3; V: TRBV7-8; CDR3: CASSLGQGRNTIYF; DNA: TGTGCCAGCAGCTTAGGACAGGGGAGAAACACCATATATTTT
size: .; D: .; J: TRBJ2-2; V: TRBV7-3; CDR3: CASSLTGANTGELFF; DNA: TGTGCCAGCAGCTTAACCGGGGCCAACACCGGGGAGCTGTTTTTT
size: .; D: .; J: TRBJ1-6; V: TRBV7-2; CDR3: CASSSQGLSNSPLHF; DNA: TGTGCCAGCAGCTCACAGGGTCTGTCTAATTCACCCCTCCACTTT
size: .; D: .; J: TRBJ2-6; V: TRBV4-2; CDR3: CASSQDWTRVAGANVLTF; DNA: TGTGCCAGCAGCCAAGACTGGACGAGGGTCGCTGGGGCCAACGTCCTGACTTTC
size: .; D: TRBD2; J: TRBJ2-7; V: TRBV19; CDR3: CASSINSGGAWEQYF; DNA: TGTGCCAGTAGTATAAATAGCGGGGGGGCCTGGGAGCAGTACTTC
size: .; D: TRBD1; J: TRBJ1-1; V: TRBV6-5; CDR3: CASSFQGGSEAFF; DNA: TGTGCCAGCAGTTTTCAGGGGGGGTCTGAAGCTTTCTTT
size: .; D: .; J: TRBJ1-5; V: TRBV4-2; CDR3: CASSLRSGAAGQPQHF; DNA: TGTGCCAGCAGCCTGCGGTCGGGGGCCGCGGGACAGCCCCAGCATTTT
size: .; D: TRBD2; J: TRBJ2-2; V: TRBV29-1; CDR3: CSVGGGLGTGELFF; DNA: TGCAGCGTCGGGGGGGGATTAGGCACCGGGGAGCTGTTTTTT
size: .; D: .; J: TRBJ1-1; V: TRBV9; CDR3: CASSVGGGLEAFF; DNA: TGTGCCAGCAGCGTCGGGGGAGGTCTTGAAGCTTTCTTT
size: .; D: TRBD1; J: TRBJ2-1; V: TRBV19; CDR3: CASRPSGQVVHNEQFF; DNA: TGTGCCAGTAGACCTTCCGGACAGGTCGTTCACAATGAGCAGTTCTTC
size: .; D: .; J: TRBJ1-1; V: TRBV7-9; CDR3: CASSLRWVIRDTEAFF; DNA: TGTGCCAGCAGCTTAAGGTGGGTGATTCGGGACACTGAAGCTTTCTTT